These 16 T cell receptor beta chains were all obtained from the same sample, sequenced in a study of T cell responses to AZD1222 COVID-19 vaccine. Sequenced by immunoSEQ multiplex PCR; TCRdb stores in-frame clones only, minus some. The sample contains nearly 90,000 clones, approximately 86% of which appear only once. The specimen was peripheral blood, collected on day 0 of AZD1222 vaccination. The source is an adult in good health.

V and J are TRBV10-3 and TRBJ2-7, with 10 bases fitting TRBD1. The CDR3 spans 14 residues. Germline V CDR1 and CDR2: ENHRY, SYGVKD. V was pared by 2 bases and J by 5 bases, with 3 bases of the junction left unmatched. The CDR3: CAISEGQGDHEQYF. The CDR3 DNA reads TGTGCCATCAGTGAGGGACAGGGGGACCACGAGCAGTACTTC.

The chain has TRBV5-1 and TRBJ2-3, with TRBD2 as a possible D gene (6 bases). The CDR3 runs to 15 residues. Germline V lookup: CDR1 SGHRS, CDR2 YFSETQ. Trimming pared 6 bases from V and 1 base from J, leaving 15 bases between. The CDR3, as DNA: TGCGCCAGCAACCCGCGGGATTCGGGCACAGATACGCAGTATTTT. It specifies CASNPRDSGTDTQYF. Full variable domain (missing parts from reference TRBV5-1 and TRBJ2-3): KAGVTQTPRYLIKTRGQQVTLSCSPISGHRSVSWYQQTPGQGLQFLFEYFSETQRNKGNFPGRFSGRQFSNSRSEMNVSTLELGDSALYLCASNPRDSGTDTQYFGPGTRLTVL.

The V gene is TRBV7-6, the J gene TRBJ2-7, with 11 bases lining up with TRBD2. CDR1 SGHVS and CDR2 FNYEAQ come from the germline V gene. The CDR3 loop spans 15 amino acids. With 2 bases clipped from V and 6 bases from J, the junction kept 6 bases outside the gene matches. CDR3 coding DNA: TGTGCCAGCAGCTTAACTAGCGGGAGCACCTCCGAGCAGTACTTC. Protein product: CASSLTSGSTSEQYF.

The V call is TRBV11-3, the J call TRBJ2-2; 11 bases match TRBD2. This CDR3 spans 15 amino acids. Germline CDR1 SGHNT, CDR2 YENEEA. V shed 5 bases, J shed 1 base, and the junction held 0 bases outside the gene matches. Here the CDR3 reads CASSGTSGNTGELFF. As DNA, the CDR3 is TGTGCCAGCAGCGGGACTAGCGGGAACACCGGGGAGCTGTTTTTT.

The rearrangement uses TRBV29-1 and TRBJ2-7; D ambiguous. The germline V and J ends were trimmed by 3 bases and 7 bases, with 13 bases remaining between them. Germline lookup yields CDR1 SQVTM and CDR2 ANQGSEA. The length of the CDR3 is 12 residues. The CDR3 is CSVEGGPLEQYF. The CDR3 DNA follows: TGCAGCGTTGAGGGTGGACCCCTTGAGCAGTACTTC.

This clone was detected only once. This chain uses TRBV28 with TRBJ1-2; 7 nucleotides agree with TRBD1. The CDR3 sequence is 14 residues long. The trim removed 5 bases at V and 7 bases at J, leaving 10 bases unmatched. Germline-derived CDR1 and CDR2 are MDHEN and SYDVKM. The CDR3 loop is CASSATTGNAGYTF. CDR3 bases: TGTGCCAGCAGTGCTACGACAGGGAATGCTGGCTACACCTTC.

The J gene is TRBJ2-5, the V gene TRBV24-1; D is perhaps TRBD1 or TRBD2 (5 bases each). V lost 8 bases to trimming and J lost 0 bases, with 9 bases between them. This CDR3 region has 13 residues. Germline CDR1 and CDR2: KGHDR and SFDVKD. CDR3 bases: TGTGCCACCATGGGGGAGAACCAAGAGACCCAGTACTTC. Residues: CATMGENQETQYF.

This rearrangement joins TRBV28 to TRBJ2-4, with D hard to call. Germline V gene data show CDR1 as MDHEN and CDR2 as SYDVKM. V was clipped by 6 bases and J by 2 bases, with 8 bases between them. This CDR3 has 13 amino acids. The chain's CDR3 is CASSMGSKNIQYF. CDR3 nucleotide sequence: TGTGCCAGCAGCATGGGATCCAAAAACATTCAGTACTTC.

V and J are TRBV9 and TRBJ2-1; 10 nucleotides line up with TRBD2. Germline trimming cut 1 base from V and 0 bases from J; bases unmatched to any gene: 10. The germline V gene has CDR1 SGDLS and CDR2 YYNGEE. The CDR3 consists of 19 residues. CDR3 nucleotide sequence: TGTGCCAGCAGCGTAAAAGATAGCGGGAGGACCTTCTCCTACAATGAGCAGTTCTTC. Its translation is CASSVKDSGRTFSYNEQFF.

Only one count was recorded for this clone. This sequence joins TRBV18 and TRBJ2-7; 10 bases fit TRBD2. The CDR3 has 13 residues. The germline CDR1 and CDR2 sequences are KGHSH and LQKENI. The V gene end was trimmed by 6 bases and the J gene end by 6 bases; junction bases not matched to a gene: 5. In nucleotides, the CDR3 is TGTGCCAGCTCTGGGACTAGCGCTGGCGAGCAGTACTTC. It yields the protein CASSGTSAGEQYF.

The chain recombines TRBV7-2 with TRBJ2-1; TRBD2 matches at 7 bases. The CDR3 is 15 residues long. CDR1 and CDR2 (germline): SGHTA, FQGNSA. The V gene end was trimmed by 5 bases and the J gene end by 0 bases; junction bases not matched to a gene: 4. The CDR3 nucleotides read TGTGCCAGCAGCAGGGCTAGCGGCTCCTACAATGAGCAGTTCTTC. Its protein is CASSRASGSYNEQFF.

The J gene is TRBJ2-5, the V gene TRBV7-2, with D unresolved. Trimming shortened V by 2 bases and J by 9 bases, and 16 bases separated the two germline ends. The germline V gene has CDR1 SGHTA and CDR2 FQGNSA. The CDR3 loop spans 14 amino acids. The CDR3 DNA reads TGTGCCAGCAGCTTAATATCGCCGCTCCTATCCCAGTACTTC. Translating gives CASSLISPLLSQYF.

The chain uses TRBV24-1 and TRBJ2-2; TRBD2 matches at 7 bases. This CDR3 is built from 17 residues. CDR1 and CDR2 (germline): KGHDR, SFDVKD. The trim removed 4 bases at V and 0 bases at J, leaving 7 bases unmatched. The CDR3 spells CATSDPLANPNTGELFF. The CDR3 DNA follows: TGTGCCACCAGTGACCCACTAGCGAATCCGAACACCGGGGAGCTGTTTTTT.

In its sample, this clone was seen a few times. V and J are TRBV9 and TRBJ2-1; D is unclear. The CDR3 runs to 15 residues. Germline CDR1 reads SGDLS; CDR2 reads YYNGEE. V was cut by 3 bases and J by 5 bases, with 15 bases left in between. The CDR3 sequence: CASSGRTESHNEQFF. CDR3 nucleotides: TGTGCCAGCAGCGGGAGAACGGAGTCCCACAATGAGCAGTTCTTC.

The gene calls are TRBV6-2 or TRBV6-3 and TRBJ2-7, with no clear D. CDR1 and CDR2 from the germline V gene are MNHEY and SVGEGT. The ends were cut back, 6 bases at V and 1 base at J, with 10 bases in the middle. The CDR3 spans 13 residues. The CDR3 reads CASSLGRSYEQYF. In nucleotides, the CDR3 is TGTGCCAGCAGCCTCGGACGTTCCTACGAGCAGTACTTC.

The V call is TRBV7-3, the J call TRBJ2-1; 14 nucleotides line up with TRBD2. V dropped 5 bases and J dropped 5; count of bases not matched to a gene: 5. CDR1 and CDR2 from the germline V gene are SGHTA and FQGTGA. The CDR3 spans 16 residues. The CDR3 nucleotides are TGTGCCAGCAGCCCCCAGGGACTAGCGGGAGACAATGAGCAGTTCTTC. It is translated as CASSPQGLAGDNEQFF.